This T cell receptor beta chain was recorded in a study of T-cell reconstitution after alpha-beta-depleted transplantation in children. Study conclusions and caveats: Where alpha-beta T cells came from about two months after transplant was reportedly several hundred expanded graft clones. T-cell counts and diversity at one year following transplant were attributed mainly to newly produced T cells.

Unique molecular identifiers were built into the TCRbeta library. TCRdb re-derived calls from the PCR reads in MiXCR, one entry per CDR3 protein. The sample yields approximately 79,000 distinct CDR3 sequences, about a sixth seen once. Points on this clonotype: No antigen is known for it.

This receptor was taken from a male patient under 10 years old who had a stem cell transplant for acute lymphoblastic leukemia, so the T cells may come from the graft donor. Material: PBMCs, mostly from graft donor cells, obtained 360 days after TCRalphabeta/CD19-depleted stem cell transplant.

The CDR3 DNA is TGTGCCAGTAGGGGTGGACTTAGGGGGCGGGAGCAGTTCTTC. It specifies CASRGGLRGREQFF. This sequence joins TRBV19 and TRBJ2-1; 7 positions match TRBD1. Germline trimming cut 6 bases from V and 10 bases from J; bases unmatched to any gene: 12. This CDR3 is built from 14 residues. The germline gives CDR1 LNHDA, CDR2 SQIVND (reference sequence).